This is a list of T cell receptor beta chains from one sample in a study of blood T cell repertoires in COVID-19. The assay was immunoSEQ multiplex PCR, and TCRdb's table has in-frame clones only and misses some. This table has 25,000 to 35,000 clones, 85% to 95% appearing once. The sequencing sample was made of peripheral blood. These receptors came from a woman in her sixties or seventies with COVID-19, enrolled during active disease. The CDR3 runs from the conserved cysteine through the conserved F or W. The order of the fields is J gene, V gene, clone size, D gene, CDR3 DNA, CDR3 protein. A D gene is named only where the DNA matches it firmly. Clone size, where shown, is once, few, many, or a class for clones that have expanded.

TRBJ2-1	TRBV7-9	-	-	TGTGCCAGCAGCTTCATCGGGAGCTCGTACAATGAGCAGTTCTTC	CASSFIGSSYNEQFF
TRBJ2-6	TRBV9	medium-sized	-	TGTGCCAGCAGCGTGAGCGGAACCAACTCTGGGGCCAACGTCCTGACTTTC	CASSVSGTNSGANVLTF
TRBJ2-1	TRBV7-3	-	-	TGTGCCAGCAGCCCGTCCACAGGGCGGGTCTACAATGAGCAGTTCTTC	CASSPSTGRVYNEQFF
TRBJ1-5	TRBV27	-	TRBD1	TGTGCCAGCAGTTTCTCCGGGACAGGAGGTCAGCCCCAGCATTTT	CASSFSGTGGQPQHF
TRBJ2-4	TRBV18	-	TRBD2	TGTGCCAGCTCACCACCGATCAGCGGGGGAAACATTCAGTACTTC	CASSPPISGGNIQYF
TRBJ1-1	TRBV7-3	-	-	TGTGCCAGCAGCCTCCATCCAGGGAACACTGAAGCTTTCTTT	CASSLHPGNTEAFF
TRBJ1-1	TRBV4-1	few	-	TGCGCCAGCAGCCAAGGCTTGGGAGGGGCGAACACTGAAGCTTTCTTT	CASSQGLGGANTEAFF
TRBJ1-5	TRBV6-6	-	-	TGTGCCAGCAGTTACTCGATCCAGGATAGCAATCAGCCCCAGCATTTT	CASSYSIQDSNQPQHF
TRBJ1-6	TRBV28	-	-	TGTGCCAGCAGGAGAATACAGGGAGCAGGATCACCCCTCCACTTT	CASRRIQGAGSPLHF
TRBJ2-4	TRBV16	-	-	TGTGCCAGCAGCCAATGGGCGGGTCCCAATCCCATTCAGTACTTC	CASSQWAGPNPIQYF
TRBJ2-7	TRBV7-8	-	-	TGTGCCAGCAGCTTAGCGCTGGGGGGACCGGCCGAGCAGTACTTC	CASSLALGGPAEQYF
TRBJ1-5	TRBV7-9	-	-	TGTGCCAGCAGCTTAGGGCAGTTCCAGCCCCAGCATTTT	CASSLGQFQPQHF
TRBJ2-2	TRBV7-2	-	-	TGTGCCAGCAGCACCCGAGGAGGTGGGAACACCGGGGAGCTGTTTTTT	CASSTRGGGNTGELFF
TRBJ1-4	TRBV18	-	TRBD1	TGTGCCAGCTCACCCCTCAGGGGGGATGAAAAACTGTTTTTT	CASSPLRGDEKLFF
TRBJ1-2	TRBV7-2	-	-	TGTGCCAGCAGCTCGGGGGTTGGCTATGGCTACACCTTC	CASSSGVGYGYTF
TRBJ2-7	TRBV24-1	-	-	TGTGCCACCAGTGAATCAGGGTACGAGCAGTACTTC	CATSESGYEQYF
TRBJ1-3	TRBV5-1	-	-	TGCGCCAGCAGCTTGGGAGAGGTCTCTGGAAACACCATATATTTT	CASSLGEVSGNTIYF
TRBJ2-7	TRBV9	-	TRBD2	TGTGCCAGCAGCGTAGGTACTAGCGGGATTTACGAGCAGTACTTC	CASSVGTSGIYEQYF
TRBJ1-1	TRBV6-2/TRBV6-3	-	TRBD1	TGTGCCAGCAGCCGACAGGGAGGTGAAGCTTTCTTT	CASSRQGGEAFF
TRBJ1-2	TRBV19	-	-	TGTGCCAGTAGGATATACCCCTCTGACAGCCTTAACTATGGCTACACCTTC	CASRIYPSDSLNYGYTF
TRBJ2-2	TRBV3-1/TRBV3-2	-	-	TGTGCCAGCAGCCCCGGCGGAAACGCCGGGGAGCTGTTTTTT	CASSPGGNAGELFF
TRBJ2-7	TRBV5-5	-	TRBD2	TGTGCCAGCAGCCCGGCGGCTAGCGGCCAGTACTTC	CASSPAASGQYF